The 2 T cell receptor beta chains presented below share a single source sample, sequenced in a study of shared clonotypes between healthy human individuals. Assay: immunoSEQ multiplex PCR; the TCRdb copy retains only in-frame clones and omits some. The sample includes some 450,000 clones, roughly four fifths of them seen just once. Sequencing was done on a sample of PBMCs. The receptor set was obtained from a woman aged 40 to 50 in good health. Some clones in this sample may be carry-over from other donors' samples.

Written as DNA, the CDR3 is TGTGCCAGCTCACCACCGACGACGGACTCCTACGAGCAGTACTTC. Translation gives CASSPPTTDSYEQYF. This rearrangement joins TRBV18 to TRBJ2-7; D gene uncertain. Trimming took off 0 bases at V and 0 bases at J, with 9 bases between the two ends. Per the germline V gene, CDR1 is KGHSH and CDR2 is LQKENI. The length of the CDR3 is 15 residues.

The chain recombines TRBV5-1 with TRBJ2-1, with D unresolved. Germline values: CDR1 SGHRS, CDR2 YFSETQ. Deletions cut 1 base from V and 3 bases from J, with 8 bases between. This CDR3 region has 14 residues. CDR3 sequence (DNA): TGCGCCAGCAGCTTGTCTGGCAACTACAATGAGCAGTTCTTC. This translates into CASSLSGNYNEQFF.